Presented here are 30 T cell receptor beta chains from one specimen sequenced in a study of blood T cell repertoires in COVID-19. Libraries were prepared by immunoSEQ multiplex PCR; TCRdb keeps only in-frame clonotypes and omits some of them. The sample has roughly 160,000 clones, approximately 84% seen once. Sample: peripheral blood. These receptors came from a woman of 80 years or more with COVID-19, enrolled during active disease.

The V gene is TRBV2, the J gene TRBJ2-2, with 13 positions matching TRBD2. The CDR3 has 18 amino acids. CDR1 SNHLY and CDR2 FYNNEI come from the germline V gene. V was clipped by 7 bases and J by 4 bases; unmatched bases: 12. The CDR3 nucleotides are TGTGCCAGCATTTGGGGTCGACTAGCGGGAGGCCTCACCGGGGAGCTGTTTTTT. Residues: CASIWGRLAGGLTGELFF.

The rearrangement links TRBV9 to TRBJ2-2, with a tentative D call TRBD2 (5 bases). Germline assignment: CDR1 SGDLS and CDR2 YYNGEE. The V and J ends lost 0 bases and 1 base respectively, with 7 bases between them. The CDR3 covers 15 residues. CDR3 residues: CASSVVGVNTGELFF. The CDR3 nucleotides are TGTGCCAGCAGCGTAGTGGGAGTGAACACCGGGGAGCTGTTTTTT.

This clone has a single count. The chain combines TRBV7-2 with TRBJ2-7; TRBD2 might be the D (6 bases). This CDR3 contains 15 residues. In germline, CDR1 is SGHTA, CDR2 FQGNSA. Trimming pared 5 bases from V and 2 bases from J, leaving 16 bases between. The CDR3 here is CASSLRSAGTYEQYF. The CDR3 DNA reads TGTGCCAGCAGCCTCCGTTCGGCGGGGACCTACGAGCAGTACTTC.

This chain joins TRBV27 and TRBJ2-7; TRBD2 matches at 8 bases. The CDR3 has 15 residues. The J segment lost 3 bases and the V segment lost 6 bases, leaving 10 bases of the junction unmatched. Germline V gene data show CDR1 as MNHEY and CDR2 as SMNVEV (reference sequence). In DNA form, the CDR3 reads TGTGCCAGCAGGAAAGCGGGGGCCCGAAACTACGAGCAGTACTTC. Translated: CASRKAGARNYEQYF.

The chain couples TRBV7-6 to TRBJ2-7, with D unresolved. The CDR3 is 15 residues long. CDR1 is SGHVS, CDR2 FNYEAQ, per germline. The ends were cut back, 1 base at V and 2 bases at J, with 12 bases in the middle. CDR3 sequence: CASSLDRVLAYEQYF. DNA for the CDR3: TGTGCCAGCAGCTTAGATCGGGTGCTGGCCTACGAGCAGTACTTC.

The chain recombines TRBV27 with TRBJ1-1; a possible D gene is TRBD1 (6 bases). Germline assignment: CDR1 MNHEY and CDR2 SMNVEV (reference sequence). The CDR3 has 15 amino acids. Trimming cost V 1 base and J 10 bases, with 19 bases left between them. The CDR3 spells CASSLLSGGAGRAFF. CDR3 DNA: TGTGCCAGCAGTTTATTATCGGGGGGCGCAGGGAGAGCTTTCTTT.

The chain couples TRBV3-1 (or the pseudogene TRBV3-2) to TRBJ2-4; 7 bases align to TRBD1. CDR1 is LGHDT and CDR2 is YNNKEL in the germline V gene (reference sequence). The junction had 4 bases not matched to a gene; V was cut back by 4 bases and J by 4 bases. The length of the CDR3 is 14 residues. The DNA of the CDR3 is TGTGCCAGCAGCCGGCGGACAGGAAAAAACATTCAGTACTTC. Translation gives CASSRRTGKNIQYF.

The gene calls are TRBV21-1 and TRBJ2-7; TRBD1 is taken as the D call from the table, unchecked against the DNA. TRBV21-1 is noted as a pseudogene. The CDR3 length is 17 residues. The CDR3 loop is CASSKACGTGQTPEQYF. The DNA of the CDR3 is TGTGCCAGCAGCAAAGCGTGTGGGACAGGGCAGACCCCCGAGCAGTACTTC.

The gene calls are TRBV30 and TRBJ2-3; 8 bases match TRBD2. Germline CDR1 GTSNPN, CDR2 SVGIG (reference sequence). CDR3 length: 16 residues. V trimming: 2 bases; J trimming: 4 bases; junction bases outside the gene matches: 11. Here the CDR3 DNA reads TGTGCCTGGAGTACCAGCGGGAGAGGATTTGCAGATACGCAGTATTTT. It yields the protein CAWSTSGRGFADTQYF.

The V gene is TRBV4-1, the J gene TRBJ1-3, with TRBD1 identical over 9 bases. The V and J ends lost 4 bases and 2 bases, in that order; junction bases with no gene match: 12. The CDR3 extends over 18 amino acids. The germline V gene has CDR1 MGHRA and CDR2 YSYEKL. The CDR3, as DNA: TGCGCCAGCAGCCTGGGACAGGGCCCCATCCAACCTGGAAACACCATATATTTT. Translation: CASSLGQGPIQPGNTIYF.

The gene calls are TRBV6-5 and TRBJ2-7, with 8 bases lining up with TRBD2. The CDR3 is 14 amino acids. With 5 bases clipped from V and 3 bases from J, the junction kept 6 bases outside the gene matches. The germline V gene encodes CDR1 MNHEY and CDR2 SVGAGI. This chain's CDR3 is CASSRAGVYYEQYF. CDR3 nucleotides: TGTGCCAGCAGTCGAGCGGGGGTCTACTACGAGCAGTACTTC.

The chain is built from TRBV19 and TRBJ2-1; a possible D gene is TRBD2 (7 bases). This CDR3 has 16 amino acids. V lost 6 bases to trimming and J lost 5 bases, with 20 bases between them. Germline V gives CDR1 LNHDA, CDR2 SQIVND (reference sequence). CDR3 sequence reads: CASSPRGGLGDNEQFF. The CDR3 DNA is TGTGCCAGTAGCCCAAGGGGGGGCTTAGGAGACAATGAGCAGTTCTTC.

The rearrangement links TRBV18 to TRBJ2-1; possibly TRBD1 for D (5 bases). V was pared by 4 bases and J by 3 bases, with 10 bases between. The CDR3 is 14 amino acids. Germline V gene lookup returns CDR1 KGHSH and CDR2 LQKENI. CDR3 sequence reads: CASSLQDRYNEQFF. The CDR3 nucleotides are TGTGCCAGCTCACTACAGGATCGCTACAATGAGCAGTTCTTC.

The chain is built from TRBV27 and TRBJ2-5; TRBD1 aligns across 11 bases. V trimming: 3 bases; J trimming: 5 bases; junction bases outside the gene matches: 2. CDR3 length: 14 residues. Germline V lookup: CDR1 MNHEY, CDR2 SMNVEV (reference sequence). The CDR3 protein is CASSLGQGGETQYF. The CDR3 DNA reads as TGTGCCAGCAGTTTGGGACAGGGGGGGGAGACCCAGTACTTC.

V and J are TRBV7-2 and TRBJ1-6; tentative D call: TRBD1 (5 bases). Trimming pared 1 base from V and 5 bases from J, leaving 9 bases between. Germline V gene data show CDR1 as SGHTA and CDR2 as FQGNSA. The CDR3 contains 15 residues. This CDR3 is CASSLVEGDNSPLHF. CDR3 sequence (DNA): TGTGCCAGCAGCTTAGTTGAAGGGGATAATTCACCCCTCCACTTT. Complete variable domain (other parts from reference TRBV7-2 and TRBJ1-6): GAGVSQSPSNKVTEKGKDVELRCDPISGHTALYWYRQSLGQGLEFLIYFQGNSAPDKSGLPSDRFSAERTGGSVSTLTIQRTQQEDSAVYLCASSLVEGDNSPLHFGNGTRLTVT.

This clone was found a few times. This rearrangement joins TRBV18 to TRBJ1-1; D is ambiguous. Trimming stripped 1 base from V and 0 bases from J, with 9 bases between. This CDR3 contains 15 residues. In germline, CDR1 is KGHSH, CDR2 LQKENI. In DNA form, the CDR3 reads TGTGCCAGCTCACCACTAAACAGCTTGAACACTGAAGCTTTCTTT. Translating it yields CASSPLNSLNTEAFF.

The rearrangement links TRBV27 to TRBJ1-2, with D tentatively TRBD1 (6 bases). The CDR3 runs to 14 residues. Germline V CDR1 and CDR2: MNHEY, SMNVEV (reference sequence). V lost 5 bases and J lost 7, with 17 bases in between. The CDR3 loop is CASSPTGRRVGYTF. DNA of the CDR3: TGTGCCAGCAGTCCTACAGGGAGAAGGGTTGGCTACACCTTC.

This CDR3 reads CASSEGQGSYEQYF. As DNA, the CDR3 is TGCGCCAGCAGCGAAGGACAGGGCTCCTACGAGCAGTACTTC. J is TRBJ2-7 and V is TRBV5-1, with 8 bases fitting TRBD1. Germline lookup yields CDR1 SGHRS and CDR2 YFSETQ. J lost 0 bases, V lost 4 bases, and 3 bases had no gene match. The CDR3 covers 14 residues. Variable domain in full (rest from reference TRBV5-1 and TRBJ2-7): KAGVTQTPRYLIKTRGQQVTLSCSPISGHRSVSWYQQTPGQGLQFLFEYFSETQRNKGNFPGRFSGRQFSNSRSEMNVSTLELGDSALYLCASSEGQGSYEQYFGPGTRLTVT.

V is TRBV20-1 and J is TRBJ2-3; D might be TRBD2 (5 bases). The CDR3 has 11 amino acids. Trimming took 6 bases from V and 2 from J, leaving 6 bases between them. Germline V gene data show CDR1 as DFQATT and CDR2 as SNEGSKA (reference sequence). The CDR3 here is CSAGNTDTQYF. The DNA for the CDR3 is TGCAGTGCCGGGAACACAGATACGCAGTATTTT.

V is TRBV19 and J is TRBJ2-5; possibly TRBD1 for D (5 bases). This CDR3 comprises 14 residues. The germline V and J ends were trimmed by 4 bases and 4 bases, with 13 bases remaining between them. In germline, CDR1 is LNHDA, CDR2 SQIVND (reference sequence). In DNA form, the CDR3 reads TGTGCCAGTAGTACTGATAGGGGCCCAGAGACCCAGTACTTC. It codes for CASSTDRGPETQYF.

V gene TRBV27 combines with J gene TRBJ2-5; tentatively, D is TRBD1 (6 bases). The CDR3 is made up of 16 amino acids. V shed 5 bases and J shed 2 bases, with 18 bases lying between them. Germline assignment: CDR1 MNHEY and CDR2 SMNVEV (reference sequence). The CDR3 spells CASSGLGVGAQETQYF. In nucleotides, the CDR3 is TGTGCCAGCAGTGGGCTCGGGGTGGGGGCACAAGAGACCCAGTACTTC.

V usage is TRBV4-2 and J usage is TRBJ2-7; no definite D call. Trimming left V 2 bases short and J 2 bases short, with 13 bases between. CDR3 length equals 15 residues. The V gene's germline CDR1 is LGHNA and CDR2 YNFKEQ. The CDR3 nucleotides read TGTGCCAGCAGCCAAAATTCCGGGTCTCCCTACGAGCAGTACTTC. This encodes CASSQNSGSPYEQYF.

The rearrangement uses TRBV6-4 and TRBJ1-1; the D gene is possibly TRBD1 (6 bases). CDR3 length: 13 residues. Trimming removed 4 bases at V and 5 bases at J, with 11 bases between. Germline-derived CDR1 and CDR2 are MRHNA and SNTAGT. This CDR3 reads CASSVTGSTEAFF. DNA for the CDR3: TGTGCCAGCAGTGTAACAGGGAGTACTGAAGCTTTCTTT.

The rearrangement joins TRBV27 to TRBJ2-2; maybe TRBD2 (5 bases). V dropped 8 bases and J dropped 3 bases, with 13 bases sitting between them. The CDR3 has 14 amino acids. Per the germline V gene, CDR1 is MNHEY and CDR2 is SMNVEV (reference sequence). CDR3 residues: CASCREMDTGELFF. The CDR3 bases are TGTGCCAGCTGCCGGGAAATGGACACCGGGGAGCTGTTTTTT.

The V gene is TRBV15, the J gene TRBJ2-1, with unresolved D. The CDR3 is 14 amino acids. Trimming removed 1 base at V and 0 bases at J, with 4 bases between. Germline V lookup: CDR1 LNHNV, CDR2 YYDKDF (reference sequence). The chain's CDR3 is CATSRALSYNEQFF. CDR3 nucleotide sequence: TGTGCCACCAGCAGAGCTCTCTCCTACAATGAGCAGTTCTTC.

The V call is TRBV18, the J call TRBJ2-2; 7 positions agree with TRBD2. CDR3 length: 16 amino acids. Germline assignment: CDR1 KGHSH and CDR2 LQKENI. The J segment lost 1 base and the V segment lost 1 base, leaving 3 bases of the junction unmatched. In DNA form, the CDR3 reads TGTGCCAGCTCACCACTAGCGGGTTGGAACACCGGGGAGCTGTTTTTT. Translation gives CASSPLAGWNTGELFF.

This clone was found a few times. The junction departs from germline at one end; a sequencing error may be responsible. The chain is built from TRBV3-1 (or the pseudogene TRBV3-2) and TRBJ1-1, with 7 bases that match TRBD1. The CDR3 has 11 residues. Germline-derived CDR1 and CDR2 are LGHDT and YNNKEL (reference sequence). This chain's CDR3 is CASSHGTAPSF. CDR3 sequence (DNA): TGTGCCAGCAGCCATGGGACAGCACCCAGCTTT.

V is TRBV7-8 and J is TRBJ1-5; perhaps TRBD1 as D (6 bases). V lost 3 bases to trimming and J lost 4 bases, with 13 bases between them. The CDR3 has 15 amino acids. The germline gives CDR1 SGHVS, CDR2 FQNEAQ. CDR3 protein: CASSFLWGRNQPQHF. CDR3 nucleotide sequence: TGTGCCAGCAGCTTCTTATGGGGGCGGAATCAGCCCCAGCATTTT.

This sequence joins TRBV7-6 and TRBJ2-7, with D maybe TRBD2 (6 bases). Germline-derived CDR1 and CDR2 are SGHVS and FNYEAQ. Trimming took 1 base from V and 6 from J, leaving 10 bases between them. The CDR3 extends over 13 amino acids. CDR3 sequence (DNA): TGTGCCAGCAGCTTAGGGGAGGCGGGCGAGCAGTACTTC. Amino acid sequence: CASSLGEAGEQYF.

This clone was detected only once. CDR3: CASGKQGNWETQYF. The CDR3 DNA follows: TGTGCCAGCGGCAAACAGGGGAATTGGGAGACCCAGTACTTC. The chain links TRBV7-7 to TRBJ2-5, with 7 bases matching TRBD1. Unmatched junction bases numbered 11, after V lost 8 bases and J lost 5 bases. Looked up from germline, CDR1 is SSHAT and CDR2 is FNYEAQ (reference sequence). The CDR3 sequence is 14 residues long.